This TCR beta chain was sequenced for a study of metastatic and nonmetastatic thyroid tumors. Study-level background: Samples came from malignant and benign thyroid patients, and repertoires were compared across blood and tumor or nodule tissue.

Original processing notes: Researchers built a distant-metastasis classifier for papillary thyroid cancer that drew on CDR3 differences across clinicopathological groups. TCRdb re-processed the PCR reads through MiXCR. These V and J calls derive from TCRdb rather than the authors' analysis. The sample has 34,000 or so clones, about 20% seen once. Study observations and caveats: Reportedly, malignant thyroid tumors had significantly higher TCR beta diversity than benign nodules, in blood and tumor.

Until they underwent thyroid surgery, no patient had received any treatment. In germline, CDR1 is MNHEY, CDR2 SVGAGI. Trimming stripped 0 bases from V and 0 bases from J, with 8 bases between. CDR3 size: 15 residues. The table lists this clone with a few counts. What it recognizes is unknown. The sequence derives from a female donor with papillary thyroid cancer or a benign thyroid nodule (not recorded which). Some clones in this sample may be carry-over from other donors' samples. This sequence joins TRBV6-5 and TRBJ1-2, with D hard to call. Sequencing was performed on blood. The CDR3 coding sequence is TGTGCCAGCAGTTACTCCCTGACAACTAACTATGGCTACACCTTC. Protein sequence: CASSYSLTTNYGYTF.